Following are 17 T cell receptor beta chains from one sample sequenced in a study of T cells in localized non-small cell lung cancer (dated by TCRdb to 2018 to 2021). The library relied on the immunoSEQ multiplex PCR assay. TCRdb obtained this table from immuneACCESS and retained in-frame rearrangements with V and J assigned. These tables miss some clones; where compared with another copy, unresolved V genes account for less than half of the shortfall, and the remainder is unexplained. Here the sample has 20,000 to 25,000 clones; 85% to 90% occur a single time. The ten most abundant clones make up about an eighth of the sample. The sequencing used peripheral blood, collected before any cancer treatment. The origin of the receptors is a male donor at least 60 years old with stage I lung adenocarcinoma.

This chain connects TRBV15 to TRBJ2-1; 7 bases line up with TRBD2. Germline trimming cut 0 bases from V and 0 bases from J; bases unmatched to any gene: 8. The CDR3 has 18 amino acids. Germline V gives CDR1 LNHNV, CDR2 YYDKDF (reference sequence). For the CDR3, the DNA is TGTGCCACCAGCAGAGATCCCCCGGGGGGAAGCTCCTACAATGAGCAGTTCTTC. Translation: CATSRDPPGGSSYNEQFF.

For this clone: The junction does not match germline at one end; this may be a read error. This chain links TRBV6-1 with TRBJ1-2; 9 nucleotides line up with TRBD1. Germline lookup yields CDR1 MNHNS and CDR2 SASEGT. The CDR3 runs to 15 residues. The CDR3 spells CSSSELPGQGYGYTF. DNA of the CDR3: TGTTCCAGCAGTGAGCTCCCGGGACAGGGATACGGCTACACCTTC.

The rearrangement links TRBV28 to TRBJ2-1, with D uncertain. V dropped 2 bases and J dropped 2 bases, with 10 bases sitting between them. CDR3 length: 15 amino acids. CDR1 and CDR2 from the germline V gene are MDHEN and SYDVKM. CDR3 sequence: CASSLTALTYNEQFF. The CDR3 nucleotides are TGTGCCAGCAGTTTAACAGCGCTAACCTACAATGAGCAGTTCTTC. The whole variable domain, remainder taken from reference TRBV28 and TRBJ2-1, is DVKVTQSSRYLVKRTGEKVFLECVQDMDHENMFWYRQDPGLGLRLIYFSYDVKMKEKGDIPEGYSVSREKKERFSLILESASTNQTSMYLCASSLTALTYNEQFFGPGTRLTVL.

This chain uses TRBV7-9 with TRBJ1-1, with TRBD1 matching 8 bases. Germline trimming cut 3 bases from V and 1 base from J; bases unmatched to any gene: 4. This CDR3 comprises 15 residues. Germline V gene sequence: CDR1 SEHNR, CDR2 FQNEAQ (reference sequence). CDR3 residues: CASSLRQGQNTEAFF. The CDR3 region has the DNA TGTGCCAGCAGCTTGAGACAGGGGCAGAACACTGAAGCTTTCTTT. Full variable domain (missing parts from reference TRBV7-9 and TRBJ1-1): DTGVSQNPRHKITKRGQNVTFRCDPISEHNRLYWYRQTLGQGPEFLTYFQNEAQLEKSRLLSDRFSAERPKGSFSTLEIQRTEQGDSAMYLCASSLRQGQNTEAFFGQGTRLTVV.

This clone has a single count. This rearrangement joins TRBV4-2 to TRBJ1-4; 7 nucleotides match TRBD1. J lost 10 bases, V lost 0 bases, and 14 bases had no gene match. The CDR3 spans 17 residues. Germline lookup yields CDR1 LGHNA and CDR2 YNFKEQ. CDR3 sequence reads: CASSQDQRGRVIGKLFF. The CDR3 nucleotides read TGTGCCAGCAGCCAAGATCAAAGGGGGCGCGTTATAGGAAAACTGTTTTTT.

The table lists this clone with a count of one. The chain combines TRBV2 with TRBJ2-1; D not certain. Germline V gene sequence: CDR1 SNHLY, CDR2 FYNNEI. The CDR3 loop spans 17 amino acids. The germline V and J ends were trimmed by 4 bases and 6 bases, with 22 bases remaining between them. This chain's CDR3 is CASSGQSSLVGVNEQFF. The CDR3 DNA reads TGTGCCAGCAGTGGACAAAGTTCCCTCGTTGGGGTCAATGAGCAGTTCTTC.

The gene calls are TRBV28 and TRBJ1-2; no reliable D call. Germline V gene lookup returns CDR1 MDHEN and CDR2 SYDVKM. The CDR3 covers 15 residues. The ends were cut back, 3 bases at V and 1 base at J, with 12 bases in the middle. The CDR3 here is CASSFGRPGNYGYTF. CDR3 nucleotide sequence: TGTGCCAGCAGTTTTGGGAGGCCTGGTAACTATGGCTACACCTTC.

CDR3 residues: CASSLAGDRTDTQYF. The CDR3 DNA follows: TGTGCCAGCAGCTTAGCGGGGGACAGGACAGATACGCAGTATTTT. The chain joins TRBV7-9 to TRBJ2-3; 8 bases align to TRBD1. The germline V gene encodes CDR1 SEHNR and CDR2 FQNEAQ (reference sequence). The CDR3 length is 15 residues. V trimming: 0 bases; J trimming: 3 bases; junction bases outside the gene matches: 2.

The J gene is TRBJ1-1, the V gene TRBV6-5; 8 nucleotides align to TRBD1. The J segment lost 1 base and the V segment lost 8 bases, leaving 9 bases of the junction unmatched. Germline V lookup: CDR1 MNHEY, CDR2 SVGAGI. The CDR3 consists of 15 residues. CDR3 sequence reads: CASRLEDRANTEAFF. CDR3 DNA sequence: TGTGCCAGCCGACTTGAGGACAGGGCGAACACTGAAGCTTTCTTT.

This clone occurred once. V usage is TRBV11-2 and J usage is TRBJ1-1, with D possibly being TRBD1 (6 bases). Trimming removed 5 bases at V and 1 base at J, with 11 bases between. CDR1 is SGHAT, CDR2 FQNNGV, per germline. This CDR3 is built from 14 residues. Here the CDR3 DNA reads TGTGCCAGCAGCCTCGGACAGCCGAACACTGAAGCTTTCTTT. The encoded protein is CASSLGQPNTEAFF.

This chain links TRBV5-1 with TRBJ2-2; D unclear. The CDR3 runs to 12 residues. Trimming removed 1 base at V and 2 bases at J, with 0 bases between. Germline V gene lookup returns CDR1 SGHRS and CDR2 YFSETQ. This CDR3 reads CASSLNTGELFF. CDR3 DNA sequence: TGCGCCAGCAGCTTGAACACCGGGGAGCTGTTTTTT.

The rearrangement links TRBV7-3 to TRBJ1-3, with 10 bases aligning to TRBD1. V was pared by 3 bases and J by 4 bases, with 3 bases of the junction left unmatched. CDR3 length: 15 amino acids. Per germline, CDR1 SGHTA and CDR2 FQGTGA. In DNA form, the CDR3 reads TGTGCCAGCAGCTTGACAGGGGGCGTCGGAAACACCATATATTTT. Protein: CASSLTGGVGNTIYF.

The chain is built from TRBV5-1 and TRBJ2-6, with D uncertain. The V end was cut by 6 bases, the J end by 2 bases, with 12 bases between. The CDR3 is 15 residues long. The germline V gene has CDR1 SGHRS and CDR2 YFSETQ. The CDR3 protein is CASKEESTGANVLTF. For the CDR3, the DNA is TGCGCCAGCAAAGAGGAGTCCACTGGGGCCAACGTCCTGACTTTC.

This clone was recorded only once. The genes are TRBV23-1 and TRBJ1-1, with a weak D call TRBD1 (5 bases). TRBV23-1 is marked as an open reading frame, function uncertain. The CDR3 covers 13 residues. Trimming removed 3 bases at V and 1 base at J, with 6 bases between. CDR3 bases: TGCGCCAGCAGTCAGGGGCAGAACACTGAAGCTTTCTTT. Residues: CASSQGQNTEAFF.

The CDR3 protein is CASRPLAGLSEQYF. CDR3 nucleotide sequence: TGTGCCAGCAGGCCACTAGCGGGGCTTTCCGAGCAGTACTTC. The chain combines TRBV6-5 with TRBJ2-7; 10 nucleotides align to TRBD2. Germline V CDR1 and CDR2: MNHEY, SVGAGI. The CDR3 is made up of 14 amino acids. The V and J ends lost 6 bases and 6 bases, in that order; junction bases with no gene match: 8.

CDR3 region: CASTPLGGLRDGYTF. CDR3 sequence (DNA): TGTGCCAGCACCCCCCTCGGGGGGCTAAGGGATGGCTACACCTTC. The chain recombines TRBV27 with TRBJ1-2, with D possibly being TRBD1 (6 bases). The V end lost 7 bases, the J end lost 6 bases, and 21 bases lay between the germline ends. Germline V gene data show CDR1 as MNHEY and CDR2 as SMNVEV (reference sequence). CDR3 size: 15 residues.

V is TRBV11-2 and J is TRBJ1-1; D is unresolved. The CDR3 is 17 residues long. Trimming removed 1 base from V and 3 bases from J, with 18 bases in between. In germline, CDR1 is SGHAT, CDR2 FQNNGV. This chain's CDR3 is CASSLALRHWRDTEAFF. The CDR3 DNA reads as TGTGCCAGCAGCTTAGCCTTAAGACATTGGAGGGACACTGAAGCTTTCTTT.